This T cell receptor beta chain was identified in a study of follicular helper T cells after annual influenza vaccination. Broader study findings: ICOS-CD38- cTfh most often held earlier Day 7 ICOS+CD38+ clones.

Time point reported: 2013-2014 season, 7 days after vaccination. Concerning this clone: Its antigen remains unknown.

Data came from immunoSEQ multiplex PCR; TCRdb stores just in-frame clones and leaves some out. This table has 9,000 to 10,000 clones, about 80% appearing once. The clonotype comes from an adult who received the influenza vaccine. The starting material was CXCR5- memory CD4+ T cells sorted from blood, obtained 7 days after influenza vaccination.

CDR3 nucleotide sequence: TGTGCCAGCAGCCCGACAGCCCCGGAGGACACCTTC. Protein: CASSPTAPEDTF. This chain links TRBV7-2 with TRBJ1-2, with D perhaps matching TRBD1 (5 bases). Trimming removed 5 bases at V and 12 bases at J, with 16 bases between. The CDR3 runs 12 residues. Looked up from germline, CDR1 is SGHTA and CDR2 is FQGNSA. Full variable domain (rest looked up from reference TRBV7-2 and TRBJ1-2): GAGVSQSPSNKVTEKGKDVELRCDPISGHTALYWYRQSLGQGLEFLIYFQGNSAPDKSGLPSDRFSAERTGGSVSTLTIQRTQQEDSAVYLCASSPTAPEDTFGSGTRLTVV.